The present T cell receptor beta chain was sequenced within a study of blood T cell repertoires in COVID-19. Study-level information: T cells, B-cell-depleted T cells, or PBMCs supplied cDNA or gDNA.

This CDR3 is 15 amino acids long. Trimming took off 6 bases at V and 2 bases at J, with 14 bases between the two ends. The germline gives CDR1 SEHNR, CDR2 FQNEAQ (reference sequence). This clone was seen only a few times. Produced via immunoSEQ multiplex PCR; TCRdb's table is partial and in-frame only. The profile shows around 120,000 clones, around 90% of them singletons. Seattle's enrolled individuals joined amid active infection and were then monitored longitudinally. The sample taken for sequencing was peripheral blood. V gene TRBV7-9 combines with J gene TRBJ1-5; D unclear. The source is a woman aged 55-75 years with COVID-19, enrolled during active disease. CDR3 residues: CASSRDMRGNQPQHF. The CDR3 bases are TGTGCCAGCAGTCGAGACATGAGGGGCAATCAGCCCCAGCATTTT. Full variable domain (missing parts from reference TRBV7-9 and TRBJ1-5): DTGVSQNPRHKITKRGQNVTFRCDPISEHNRLYWYRQTLGQGPEFLTYFQNEAQLEKSRLLSDRFSAERPKGSFSTLEIQRTEQGDSAMYLCASSRDMRGNQPQHFGDGTRLSIL.